A single sample is the source of the 19 T cell receptor beta chains below, sequenced in a study of blood T cell repertoires in COVID-19. TCRdb's table, derived via immunoSEQ multiplex PCR, lists solely in-frame clones and lacks some. The table has about 160,000 clones, roughly four fifths seen once. What was sequenced was peripheral blood. Receptors were obtained from a human donor with acute or convalescent COVID-19. The donor label of this sample is uncertain.

This clone was found a few times. V usage is TRBV18 and J usage is TRBJ2-2; D not certain. Germline V gives CDR1 KGHSH, CDR2 LQKENI. Trimming shortened V by 2 bases and J by 1 base, and 14 bases separated the two germline ends. CDR3 length: 17 amino acids. CDR3 bases: TGTGCCAGCTCACCATCGGGTGGAGCCTGGAACACCGGGGAGCTGTTTTTT. Its protein product is CASSPSGGAWNTGELFF.

This clone appeared many times. The rearrangement joins TRBV30 to TRBJ2-2, with 7 bases fitting TRBD2. The length of the CDR3 is 17 residues. V lost 4 bases and J lost 7; bases outside the gene matches: 18. Looked up from germline, CDR1 is GTSNPN and CDR2 is SVGIG (reference sequence). CDR3 nucleotide sequence: TGTGCCTGGAAAAGATTAACGGCAGGGAGGGAGAGCGGGGAGCTGTTTTTT. It specifies CAWKRLTAGRESGELFF.

Points on this clone: One junction end disagrees with the germline gene, perhaps due to a read error. The rearrangement uses TRBV20-1 and TRBJ2-3; 11 positions match TRBD2. This CDR3 has 11 amino acids. The V gene's germline CDR1 is DFQATT and CDR2 SNEGSKA (reference sequence). CDR3 residues: CSASSGTSGLF. The CDR3 DNA follows: TGCAGTGCTAGCTCCGGGACTAGCGGTCTTTTT.

This clone was recorded once. This chain uses TRBV6-6 with TRBJ2-4, with 9 bases lining up with TRBD1. With 7 bases clipped from V and 4 bases from J, the junction kept 5 bases outside the gene matches. Germline-derived CDR1 and CDR2 are MNHNY and SVGAGI (reference sequence). The length of the CDR3 is 14 residues. The CDR3 DNA reads as TGTGCCAGCATCCTGGGACAGGGAAAAAACATTCAGTACTTC. Encoded protein: CASILGQGKNIQYF.

The rearrangement links TRBV5-1 to TRBJ1-3; 7 bases map to TRBD1. CDR3 length: 16 residues. Unmatched junction bases numbered 6, after V lost 0 bases and J lost 3 bases. From germline, CDR1 is SGHRS and CDR2 YFSETQ. As DNA, the CDR3 is TGCGCCAGCAGCTTGGCGGGACAGACTCTTGGAAACACCATATATTTT. Protein product: CASSLAGQTLGNTIYF.

This clone appeared once. The rearrangement joins TRBV14 to TRBJ2-1; no reliable D call. Deletions cut 0 bases from V and 10 bases from J, with 7 bases between. This CDR3 spans 12 amino acids. CDR1 and CDR2 (germline): SGHDN, FVKESK. The CDR3 nucleotides read TGTGCCAGCAGCCAAGACAGAAGAGAGCAGTTCTTC. Protein: CASSQDRREQFF.

A few counts support this clone. The chain uses TRBV27 and TRBJ2-5; 7 bases are a match to TRBD1. CDR1 is MNHEY, CDR2 SMNVEV, per germline (reference sequence). The CDR3 is 15 residues long. The ends lost 5 bases at V and 2 bases at J; junction bases unmatched: 8. The CDR3 sequence: CASSRQGQSQETQYF. CDR3 DNA sequence: TGTGCCAGCAGTCGACAGGGACAGTCTCAAGAGACCCAGTACTTC.

V gene TRBV6-6 combines with J gene TRBJ1-2; D might be TRBD1 (6 bases). This CDR3 comprises 21 residues. Germline CDR1 MNHNY, CDR2 SVGAGI (reference sequence). The germline V and J ends were trimmed by 5 bases and 2 bases, with 33 bases remaining between them. The CDR3, as DNA: TGTGCCAGCAGTCCTAAGGCGACAGGCGCCCGATTGAACGGAGCGAACTATGGCTACACCTTC. It specifies CASSPKATGARLNGANYGYTF.

The chain is built from TRBV3-1 (or the pseudogene TRBV3-2) and TRBJ2-5; a possible D gene is TRBD2 (6 bases). This CDR3 has 15 amino acids. The V and J ends lost 1 base and 4 bases respectively, with 13 bases between them. CDR1 and CDR2 (germline): LGHDT, YNNKEL (reference sequence). The CDR3 nucleotides are TGTGCCAGCAGCCAAGGCAGAACTAGCACAGAGACCCAGTACTTC. Its protein product is CASSQGRTSTETQYF.

This chain joins TRBV15 and TRBJ1-3; 8 bases align to TRBD1. V shed 6 bases and J 0 bases; nucleotides not matched to a gene: 4. This CDR3 is 15 amino acids long. Germline-derived CDR1 and CDR2 are LNHNV and YYDKDF (reference sequence). As DNA, the CDR3 is TGTGCCACCAGGGACAGGGACCTCTCTGGAAACACCATATATTTT. The encoded protein is CATRDRDLSGNTIYF.

This sequence joins TRBV29-1 and TRBJ1-4; 7 bases line up with TRBD1. The CDR3 is 13 residues long. J was trimmed by 4 bases and V by 4 bases; bases with no gene match: 3. From germline, CDR1 is SQVTM and CDR2 ANQGSEA. CDR3 bases: TGCAGCGTTGGAAGGGACAGTAATGAAAAACTGTTTTTT. The encoded protein is CSVGRDSNEKLFF.

The chain joins TRBV25-1 to TRBJ2-2; 9 nucleotides match TRBD1. The germline V gene has CDR1 MGHDK and CDR2 SYGVNS. The CDR3 runs 14 residues. Trimming at V came to 5 bases and at J to 7 bases, leaving 5 bases not matched to a gene. The CDR3 nucleotides are TGTGCCAGCAGTCCGGACAGGGGTCGCGGGGAGCTGTTTTTT. It encodes CASSPDRGRGELFF.

The chain couples TRBV18 to TRBJ1-3; D is uncertain. The V end was cut by 8 bases, the J end by 0 bases, with 17 bases between. Germline CDR1 KGHSH, CDR2 LQKENI. The CDR3 spans 16 residues. In nucleotides, the CDR3 is TGTGCCAGCCGCAAATCCGGCGGGAGCTCTGGAAACACCATATATTTT. This translates into CASRKSGGSSGNTIYF.

This chain joins TRBV6-5 and TRBJ2-5; TRBD1 matches at 8 bases. CDR1 is MNHEY, CDR2 SVGAGI, per germline. The CDR3 extends over 14 amino acids. With 7 bases clipped from V and 4 bases from J, the junction kept 8 bases outside the gene matches. This CDR3 reads CASTRTGPGETQYF. For the CDR3, the DNA is TGTGCCAGCACCCGGACAGGGCCGGGAGAGACCCAGTACTTC.

The CDR3 bases are TGCGCCAGCAGCTTCGGGGCAGGGAGGACCAACGTCCTGACTTTC. This encodes CASSFGAGRTNVLTF. The chain combines TRBV5-1 with TRBJ2-6, with D possibly matching TRBD2 (6 bases). From germline, CDR1 is SGHRS and CDR2 YFSETQ. Deletions cut 2 bases from V and 8 bases from J, with 14 bases between. This CDR3 is built from 15 residues.

This clone was observed once. The rearrangement links TRBV4-2 to TRBJ2-5, with 15 bases fitting TRBD2. J lost 2 bases, V lost 1 base, and 5 bases had no gene match. CDR3 size: 18 residues. The germline CDR1 and CDR2 sequences are LGHNA and YNFKEQ. The CDR3: CASSQAGTSGGPQETQYF. CDR3 sequence (DNA): TGTGCCAGCAGCCAAGCCGGGACTAGCGGGGGGCCTCAAGAGACCCAGTACTTC.

The CDR3 sequence: CASSLQGNTGELFF. Here the CDR3 DNA reads TGTGCCAGCAGTCTTCAGGGCAACACCGGGGAGCTGTTTTTT. J is TRBJ2-2 and V is TRBV2; perhaps TRBD1 as D (5 bases). CDR1 is SNHLY and CDR2 is FYNNEI in the germline V gene. V lost 5 bases to trimming and J lost 2 bases, with 9 bases between them. There are 14 residues in the CDR3.

The chain is built from TRBV5-1 and TRBJ2-2; 10 bases map to TRBD1. This CDR3 is 16 amino acids long. The J segment lost 5 bases and the V segment lost 3 bases, leaving 7 bases of the junction unmatched. CDR1 and CDR2 from the germline V gene are SGHRS and YFSETQ. The CDR3 nucleotides are TGCGCCAGCAGCTCGACACGGGACAGGGGAACCGGGGAGCTGTTTTTT. As protein: CASSSTRDRGTGELFF.

This rearrangement joins TRBV6-5 to TRBJ2-5; 12 bases match TRBD2. Germline assignment: CDR1 MNHEY and CDR2 SVGAGI. V lost 6 bases and J lost 4; bases outside the gene matches: 3. The CDR3 has 14 amino acids. For the CDR3, the DNA is TGTGCCAGCAGGGCTAGCGGGGGGGCAGAGACCCAGTACTTC. Translated, it gives CASRASGGAETQYF.